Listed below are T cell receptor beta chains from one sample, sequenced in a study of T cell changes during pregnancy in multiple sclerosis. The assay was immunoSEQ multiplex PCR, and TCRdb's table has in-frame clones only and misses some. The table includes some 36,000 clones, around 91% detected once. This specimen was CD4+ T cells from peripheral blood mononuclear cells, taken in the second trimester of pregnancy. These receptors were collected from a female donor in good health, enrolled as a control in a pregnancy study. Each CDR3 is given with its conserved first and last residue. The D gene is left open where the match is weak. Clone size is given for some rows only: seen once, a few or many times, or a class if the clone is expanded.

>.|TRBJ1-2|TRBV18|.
CASSPPAGLNYGYTF
TGTGCCAGCTCACCACCGGCAGGGCTTAACTATGGCTACACCTTC
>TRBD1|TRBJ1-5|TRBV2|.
CASSDQGAVQPQHF
TGTGCCAGCAGTGACCAGGGGGCGGTTCAGCCCCAGCATTTT
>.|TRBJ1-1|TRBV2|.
CASSVGRSGRMNTEAFF
TGTGCCAGCAGTGTTGGTAGAAGTGGTCGCATGAACACTGAAGCTTTCTTT
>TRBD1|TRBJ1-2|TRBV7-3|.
CASSLIDRGLSFTYGYTF
TGTGCCAGCAGCTTAATAGACAGGGGGCTATCCTTCACCTATGGCTACACCTTC
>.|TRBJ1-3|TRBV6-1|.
CASRGGGQAGNTIYF
TGTGCCAGCAGAGGGGGGGGGCAGGCTGGAAACACCATATATTTT
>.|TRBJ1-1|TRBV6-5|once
CASSYSPTNTEAFF
TGTGCCAGCAGTTACTCCCCTACTAACACTGAAGCTTTCTTT
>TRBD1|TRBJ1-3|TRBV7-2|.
CASSLGDRDWSSGNTIYF
TGTGCCAGCAGCTTGGGAGACAGGGATTGGAGCTCTGGAAACACCATATATTTT
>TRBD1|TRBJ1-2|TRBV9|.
CASSADWDRPANYGYTF
TGTGCCAGCAGCGCCGATTGGGACAGACCCGCTAACTATGGCTACACCTTC
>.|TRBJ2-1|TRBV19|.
CASTTGPYNEQFF
TGTGCCAGTACGACAGGCCCCTACAATGAGCAGTTCTTC
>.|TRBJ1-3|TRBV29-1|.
CSVETGGGPRLGNTIYF
TGCAGCGTTGAAACCGGGGGAGGCCCCCGACTGGGAAACACCATATATTTT
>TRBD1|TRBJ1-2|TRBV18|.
CASSPLSGTESNYGYTF
TGTGCCAGCTCACCTTTATCCGGGACAGAATCTAACTATGGCTACACCTTC
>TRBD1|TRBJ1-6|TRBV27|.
CASGRWDRGSSPLHF
TGTGCCAGCGGAAGATGGGACAGGGGAAGTTCACCCCTCCACTTT
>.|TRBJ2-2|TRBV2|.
CASSDSQANTGELFF
TGTGCCAGCAGTGACTCGCAGGCGAACACCGGGGAGCTGTTTTTT
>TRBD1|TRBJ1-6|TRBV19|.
CASSIGRTGYLHF
TGTGCCAGTAGTATCGGTCGGACAGGGTACCTCCACTTT
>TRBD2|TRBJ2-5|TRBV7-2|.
CASSLGLAGGQETQYF
TGTGCCAGCAGCCTAGGACTAGCGGGGGGCCAAGAGACCCAGTACTTC
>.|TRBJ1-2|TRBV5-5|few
CASSLGVSNYGYTF
TGTGCCAGCAGCCTAGGGGTGTCTAACTATGGCTACACCTTC
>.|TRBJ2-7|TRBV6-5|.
CASSPGDQVEQYF
TGTGCCAGCAGTCCGGGGGACCAGGTCGAGCAGTACTTC
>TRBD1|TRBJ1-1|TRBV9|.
CASSAEGDSPVGAFF
TGTGCCAGCAGCGCTGAAGGGGACAGCCCGGTCGGAGCTTTCTTT
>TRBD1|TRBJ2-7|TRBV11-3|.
CASSLGTGSSYEQYF
TGTGCCAGCAGCTTAGGGACAGGGAGCTCCTACGAGCAGTACTTC
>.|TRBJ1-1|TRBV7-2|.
CASSIDRKNTEAFF
TGTGCCAGCAGCATAGACAGGAAGAACACTGAAGCTTTCTTT
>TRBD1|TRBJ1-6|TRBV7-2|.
CASSMGQFNSPLHF
TGTGCCAGCAGCATGGGACAGTTTAATTCACCCCTCCACTTT
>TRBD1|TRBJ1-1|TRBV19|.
CASSIVGQLNTEAFF
TGTGCCAGTAGTATTGTGGGACAGCTGAACACTGAAGCTTTCTTT
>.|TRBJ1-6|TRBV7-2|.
CASSLGTGSVPLHF
TGTGCCAGCAGCTTAGGTACAGGGAGTGTGCCCCTCCACTTT
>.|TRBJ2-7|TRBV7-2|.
CASSLGGYYEQYF
TGTGCCAGCAGCTTAGGAGGCTACTACGAGCAGTACTTC
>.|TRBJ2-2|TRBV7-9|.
CATSEARRGGELFF
TGTGCCACCTCGGAGGCCCGGAGAGGCGGGGAGCTGTTTTTT
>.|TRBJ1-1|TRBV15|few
CATSRAGETEAFF
TGTGCCACCAGCAGGGCAGGGGAAACTGAAGCTTTCTTT
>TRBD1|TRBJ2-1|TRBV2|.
CASSGQGAQNEQFF
TGTGCCAGCAGTGGACAGGGGGCGCAAAATGAGCAGTTCTTC
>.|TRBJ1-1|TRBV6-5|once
CASSSEMRKNTEAFF
TGTGCCAGCAGCTCCGAAATGCGGAAGAACACTGAAGCTTTCTTT